This TCR beta chain was observed in a study of blood T cell repertoires in COVID-19 (dated by TCRdb to about 2020). With regard to the full study: Samples covering the acute and convalescent phases of COVID-19 were provided by collaborators in the United States, Italy and Spain. The material from the prospective study consisted of cDNA or gDNA derived from T cells, B-cell-depleted T cells, or PBMCs. The dataset comprised deeply sampled blood TCRbeta repertoires from subjects exposed to, actively infected with, or recovered from COVID-19. A freely available public database, intended as a resource for researchers studying the immune response to SARS-CoV-2, is where the repertoires were released. The samples were drawn from two sources: the first 160 participants of the ongoing ImmuneRACE study, and over 1,000 subjects contributed by 6 global collaborators. The sample metadata nearly always contained a de-identified subject ID, COVID-19 status, age in years and sex. Where available, HLA class I and class II types were obtained from metadata supplied by the sample provider rather than from assay-based typing.

With regard to this clone: Its antigen has not been determined. The input lacks base qualities; no much larger clone sits a single base away.

TCRbeta CDR3 regions were amplified from genomic DNA by means of the immunoSEQ Assay, a bias-controlled multiplex PCR. Under the source paper's analysis protocol: Within the assay, amplification of reference gene primers was used to estimate how many nucleated cells each sample contained. To quantify the absolute abundance of each unique TCRbeta CDR3 rearrangement, sequence reads were collapsed and filtered. For each sample, productive Simpson clonality was calculated as the square root of Simpson's diversity index over productive rearrangements. The source is immuneACCESS, and TCRdb retained only in-frame sequences with V and J called. Part of the clones is not carried over; for the studies checked, unresolved V genes explain less than half of this, and the remainder is unexplained. That table furnishes V, J and clone size, whereas the DNA furnished D and trimming. The sample table contains about 190,000 clones; only one count was recorded for roughly 84% of them. Roughly 20% of the sample is in the top ten clones.

The CDR3 spans 14 residues, from the cysteine through the phenylalanine. Only CDR3 DNA remains: 42 bases, in frame from the first base. The trim is 5 bases for V and 2 bases for J, with a gap of 13 bases between the germline ends. CDR1 and CDR2 (SGHRS, YFSETQ) derive from the germline V gene. The paper's findings and limits, for the study overall: How much clinical and demographic metadata was included differed by source and by participant, and the metadata was provided uncurated.

Whole blood was collected in K2EDTA tubes by collaborating institutions according to the institutions' own protocols. For TCRbeta analysis, collaborators shipped samples in one of three forms: frozen whole blood, isolated PBMCs, or DNA extracted from either of those sample types. The sequence joins TRBV5-1 to TRBJ2-5; a weak D assignment points to TRBD1 (6 bases agree). What was sequenced was peripheral blood. This TCR derives from a human donor in a cohort sampled during active COVID-19. The nucleotide sequence is given as TGCGCCAGCAGTGTGGGGGCTGGGCAAGAGACCCAGTACTTC. Protein translation: CASSVGAGQETQYF. The reference TRBV5-1 and TRBJ2-5 proteins fill in what lies around the CDR3, so the full variable domain reads KAGVTQTPRYLIKTRGQQVTLSCSPISGHRSVSWYQQTPGQGLQFLFEYFSETQRNKGNFPGRFSGRQFSNSRSEMNVSTLELGDSALYLCASSVGAGQETQYFGPGTRLLVL.